This TCR beta chain was sequenced in a study of molecular identifiers for immune sequencing clone quantification. The length of the CDR3 is 15 residues. The ends were cut back, 6 bases at V and 0 bases at J, with 15 bases in the middle. It was with previously described methods and listed TCR primers that bulk TCR libraries were made. TCRdb passed the PCR reads through MiXCR, listing each CDR3 protein once. The data contain about half a million distinct CDR3 sequences, about 26% of them singletons. Overall study results and limits: Under 1% of molecules in naive cells, but over 98% of effector molecules, belonged to clones above 20 RNA copies.

This clonotype was recorded only once. No antigen is known for it. This likely comes from a read error, as the CDR3 has no conserved phenylalanine or tryptophan at its end. The sequence was collected from a human donor in good health. Some libraries in this study had Jurkat cell RNA spiked in. The chain employs TRBV12-3 or TRBV12-4 and TRBJ2-7; the D gene is possibly TRBD1 (6 bases). The source material was naive CD8+ T cells from blood, with Jurkat cell RNA spiked in. Subset: FACS-sorted CD8+CD4-CCR7+CD45RA+ naive T cells. DNA for the CDR3: TGTGCCAGCAGGGGGGCCGGGACACACTCCTACGAGCAGTACATC. This translates into CASRGAGTHSYEQYI.